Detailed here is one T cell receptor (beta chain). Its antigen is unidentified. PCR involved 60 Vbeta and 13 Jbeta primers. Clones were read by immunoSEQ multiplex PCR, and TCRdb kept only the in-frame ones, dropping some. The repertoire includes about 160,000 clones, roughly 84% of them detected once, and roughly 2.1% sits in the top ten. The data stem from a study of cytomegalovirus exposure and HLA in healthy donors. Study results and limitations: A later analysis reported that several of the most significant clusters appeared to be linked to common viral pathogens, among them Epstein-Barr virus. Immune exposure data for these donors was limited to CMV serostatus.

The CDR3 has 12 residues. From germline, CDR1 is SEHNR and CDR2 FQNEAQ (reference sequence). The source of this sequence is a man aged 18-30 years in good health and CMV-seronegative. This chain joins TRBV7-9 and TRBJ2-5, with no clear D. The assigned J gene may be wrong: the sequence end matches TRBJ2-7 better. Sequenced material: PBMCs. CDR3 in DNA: TGTGCCAGCAGCTCCGTTGTATACGAGCAGTACTTC. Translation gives CASSSVVYEQYF.